The 18 T cell receptor beta chains presented below share a single source sample, sequenced in a study of regulatory T cells in long-lasting Graves disease. Time point in this sample: persistent/refractory GD, antithyroid drugs over 5 years with positive TRAb. PBMCs provided the RNA from which the TCR library was made. Building the TCR beta libraries relied on iRepertoire HTBI primers, and CDR3 regions underwent Arm-PCR. TCRdb re-called the multiplex PCR reads with MiXCR, one entry per CDR3 protein. The table records around 510,000 distinct CDR3 sequences, around 21% of them present only once. Specimen: peripheral blood mononuclear cells (PBMCs), collected when the disease was refractory, from a patient treated with antithyroid drugs. The receptors were gathered from a female donor with Graves disease.

This rearrangement joins TRBV7-8 to TRBJ2-7, with TRBD1 matching 9 bases. Germline V gene data show CDR1 as SGHVS and CDR2 as FQNEAQ. This CDR3 region has 15 residues. With 0 bases clipped from V and 8 bases from J, the junction kept 8 bases outside the gene matches. The DNA for the CDR3 is TGTGCCAGCAGCTTAGCGACACAGGGGGCTAGACAGCAGTACTTC. This codes for CASSLATQGARQQYF.

The sample holds a few counts of this clonotype. The V and J genes are TRBV27 and TRBJ1-1; D possibly corresponds to TRBD1 (5 bases). V gave up 8 bases and J gave up 7 bases, with 14 bases separating them. CDR1 and CDR2 (germline): MNHEY, SMNVEV (reference sequence). This CDR3 contains 12 residues. CDR3 sequence: CASFGGGLEAFF. CDR3 bases: TGTGCCAGCTTCGGGGGAGGGCTTGAAGCTTTCTTT.

The V call is TRBV27, the J call TRBJ1-4; 9 nucleotides match TRBD1. V dropped 1 base and J dropped 5; count of bases not matched to a gene: 8. This CDR3 contains 17 residues. Germline loops: CDR1 MNHEY, CDR2 SMNVEV (reference sequence). Here the CDR3 reads CASSLFVPGQGNEKLFF. The CDR3 coding sequence is TGTGCCAGCAGTTTATTTGTACCGGGACAGGGAAATGAAAAACTGTTTTTT.

This clonotype was counted many times. The chain combines TRBV28 with TRBJ1-5; 7 bases are a match to TRBD1. The trim removed 6 bases at V and 6 bases at J, leaving 8 bases unmatched. This CDR3 has 14 residues. Germline values: CDR1 MDHEN, CDR2 SYDVKM. The CDR3 coding sequence is TGTGCCAGCAGCTCGACAGGGAATACTCAGCCCCAGCATTTT. It codes for CASSSTGNTQPQHF.

This clonotype was picked up a small number of times. This chain links TRBV6-1 with TRBJ2-7; 7 bases are a match to TRBD2. The trim removed 6 bases at V and 5 bases at J, leaving 7 bases unmatched. The CDR3 loop spans 13 amino acids. Looked up from germline, CDR1 is MNHNS and CDR2 is SASEGT. DNA of the CDR3: TGTGCCAGCAGACTGAGCGGGATCCACGAGCAGTACTTC. This encodes CASRLSGIHEQYF.

Remarks on this clonotype: A much larger clone differs from this one at a single base, so this may be a read error. The gene calls are TRBV28 and TRBJ1-2, with TRBD1 as a possible D gene (5 bases). This CDR3 has 12 residues. Trimming cost V 5 bases and J 8 bases, with 12 bases left between them. Germline V gene sequence: CDR1 MDHEN, CDR2 SYDVKM. The CDR3 nucleotides are TGTGCCAGCAGTCTCAGGGAGTTCGGCTACACCTTC. Its protein is CASSLREFGYTF.

Only a few counts were recorded for this clonotype. V usage is TRBV10-3 and J usage is TRBJ2-7; possibly TRBD1 for D (5 bases). This CDR3 spans 13 amino acids. Trimming cost V 2 bases and J 3 bases, with 8 bases left between them. The germline V gene encodes CDR1 ENHRY and CDR2 SYGVKD. For the CDR3, the DNA is TGTGCCATCAGTGAGGGCAGGGACTACGAGCAGTACTTC. Translating gives CAISEGRDYEQYF.

This clonotype was counted ten times or more. The rearrangement uses TRBV28 and TRBJ1-3; D remains ambiguous. The V end lost 7 bases, the J end lost 4 bases, and 17 bases lay between the germline ends. The CDR3 sequence is 15 residues long. CDR1 is MDHEN and CDR2 is SYDVKM in the germline V gene. The CDR3: CASTKSPVTGNTIYF. The CDR3 nucleotides read TGTGCCAGCACCAAAAGTCCGGTCACCGGAAACACCATATATTTT.

The CDR3 bases are TGCAGTGCTAGCCCACCCGGGACAGGGGAGCCGAACTCTGGAAACACCATATATTTT. Its translation is CSASPPGTGEPNSGNTIYF. This sequence joins TRBV20-1 and TRBJ1-3, with TRBD1 identical over 10 bases. V dropped 3 bases and J dropped 0; count of bases not matched to a gene: 14. This CDR3 is built from 19 residues. Germline CDR1 reads DFQATT; CDR2 reads SNEGSKA (reference sequence).

The V gene is TRBV29-1, the J gene TRBJ1-2, with D unresolved. V gave up 6 bases and J gave up 7 bases, with 15 bases separating them. The length of the CDR3 is 12 residues. Germline values: CDR1 SQVTM, CDR2 ANQGSEA. This chain's CDR3 is CSVAPDSGGYTF. In DNA, the CDR3 is TGCAGCGTGGCCCCTGACTCCGGTGGCTACACCTTC.

The sample holds many counts of this clonotype. The gene calls are TRBV27 and TRBJ2-5, with no clear D. CDR3 length: 12 residues. V was trimmed by 5 bases and J by 5 bases, leaving 9 bases between them. Per germline, CDR1 MNHEY and CDR2 SMNVEV (reference sequence). The CDR3 here is CASSRLRETQYF. The CDR3, as DNA: TGTGCCAGCAGTCGGTTGCGGGAGACCCAGTACTTC.

This clonotype was seen repeatedly, ten times or more. This chain joins TRBV28 and TRBJ2-5, with 8 positions matching TRBD1. V shed 5 bases and J 5 bases; nucleotides not matched to a gene: 13. Germline-derived CDR1 and CDR2 are MDHEN and SYDVKM. The CDR3 spans 16 residues. The CDR3 region is CASSRTYRGFAETQYF. The CDR3 DNA reads TGTGCCAGCAGTCGAACTTACAGGGGGTTCGCTGAGACCCAGTACTTC.

This clonotype was seen many times. The CDR3 spells CASSFSGEGDEQYF. The CDR3, as DNA: TGTGCCAGCAGTTTTTCAGGGGAGGGGGACGAGCAGTACTTC. V usage is TRBV12-3 or TRBV12-4 and J usage is TRBJ2-7; a weak D match, TRBD2 (7 bases). There are 14 residues in the CDR3. V was cut by 3 bases and J by 5 bases, with 14 bases left in between.

The CDR3 DNA sequence: TGTGCCAGCAGTTTGGGGATGGATTGGCAAACCTACGAGCAGTACTTC. Amino acids: CASSLGMDWQTYEQYF. J is TRBJ2-7 and V is TRBV6-9; D call uncertain. From germline, CDR1 is MNHGY and CDR2 SVAAGI. This CDR3 region has 16 residues. V gave up 4 bases and J gave up 2 bases, with 18 bases separating them.

This clonotype was observed a single time. V usage is TRBV3-1 and J usage is TRBJ2-1; D might be TRBD1 (6 bases). This CDR3 is 16 amino acids long. The V end was cut by 3 bases, the J end by 5 bases, with 17 bases between. Germline CDR1 is LGHDT and CDR2 is YNNKEL (reference sequence). The CDR3 protein is CASSQFFRTADNEQFF. In nucleotides, the CDR3 is TGTGCCAGCAGCCAGTTCTTCCGGACAGCCGACAATGAGCAGTTCTTC.

The rearrangement joins TRBV5-1 to TRBJ1-2, with 7 bases fitting TRBD1. CDR1 is SGHRS, CDR2 YFSETQ, per germline. J lost 2 bases, V lost 3 bases, and 7 bases had no gene match. This CDR3 is built from 15 residues. CDR3 in amino acids: CASSSQPGQNYGYTF. The CDR3 nucleotides read TGCGCCAGCAGCTCCCAACCGGGACAGAACTATGGCTACACCTTC.

This rearrangement joins TRBV6-1 to TRBJ2-2; TRBD2 matches at 11 bases. The J segment lost 4 bases and the V segment lost 3 bases, leaving 10 bases of the junction unmatched. This CDR3 is 18 amino acids long. CDR1 MNHNS and CDR2 SASEGT come from the germline V gene. The chain's CDR3 is CASSETSGTVMSTGELFF. The CDR3 nucleotides read TGTGCCAGCAGTGAGACTAGCGGGACTGTAATGAGCACCGGGGAGCTGTTTTTT.

This clonotype showed up just a few times. The rearrangement uses TRBV2 and TRBJ2-6; TRBD1 is a possible D gene (6 bases). Per the germline V gene, CDR1 is SNHLY and CDR2 is FYNNEI. With 6 bases removed from V and 2 bases from J, the gap between germline ends came to 17 bases. The CDR3 totals 17 residues. The CDR3 spells CASSLTLGGTGANVLTF. CDR3 DNA: TGTGCCAGCAGCCTTACTTTAGGGGGAACTGGGGCCAACGTCCTGACTTTC.